This TCR beta chain is from a study of blood T cells in healthy people across ages. Notes on the study in general: From one million sequenced T cells, diversity estimates were lower bounds. Unsorted PBMCs ruled out conclusive naive versus antigen-experienced comparison.

A note on this clonotype: Its antigen is not identified.

This CDR3 has 14 residues. Germline lookup yields CDR1 SGHTA and CDR2 FQGNSA. V was trimmed by 1 base and J by 3 bases, leaving 7 bases between them. Combining a sample-barcoded 5' primer with a J-beta primer mix, a second PCR ran for about 7 to 12 cycles. TCRdb reanalysed the 5' RACE reads using MiXCR and keeps one entry per CDR3 protein. The sample yields about 500,000 distinct CDR3 sequences, 20% to 30% seen once. These sequences were also reported in another study, on T cells of mothers and their children. That paper adds: cDNA was made from all extracted RNA, roughly 1.4 ug per 15 ul. No clone of persistent microchimeric T cells was detected.

This chain links TRBV7-2 with TRBJ2-1; D uncertain. This sequence was found in a boy aged 10-17 years in good health. Sequencing was carried out using blood. The CDR3: CASSLGRNYNEQFF. DNA of the CDR3: TGTGCCAGCAGCTTAGGGCGGAACTACAATGAGCAGTTCTTC.